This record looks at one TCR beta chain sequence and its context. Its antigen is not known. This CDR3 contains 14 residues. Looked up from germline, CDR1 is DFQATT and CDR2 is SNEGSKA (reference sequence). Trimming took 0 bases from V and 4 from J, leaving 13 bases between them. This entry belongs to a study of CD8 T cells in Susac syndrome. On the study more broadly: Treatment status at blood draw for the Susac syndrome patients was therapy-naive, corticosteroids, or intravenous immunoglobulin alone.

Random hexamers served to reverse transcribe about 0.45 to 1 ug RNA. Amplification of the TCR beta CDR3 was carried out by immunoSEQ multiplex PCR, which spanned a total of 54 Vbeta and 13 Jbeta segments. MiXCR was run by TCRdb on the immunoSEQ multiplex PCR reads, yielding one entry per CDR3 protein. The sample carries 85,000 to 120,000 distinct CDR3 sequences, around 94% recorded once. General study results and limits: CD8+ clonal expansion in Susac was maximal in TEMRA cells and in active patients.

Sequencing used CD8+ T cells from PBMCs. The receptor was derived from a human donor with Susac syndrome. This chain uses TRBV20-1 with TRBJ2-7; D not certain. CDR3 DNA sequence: TGCAGTGCTAGAGATGCGAACGTAGGGTACGAGCAGTACTTC. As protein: CSARDANVGYEQYF.